This T cell receptor (beta chain) appears in the sequencing data of a study of blood T cells in healthy people across ages. Study findings and constraints: Expanded clonotype changes were possibly confounded by unknown donor CMV status.

Primers used in a second PCR of roughly 7 to 12 cycles were a sample-barcoded 5' primer and a J-beta primer mix. Through a template-switch adaptor with 12 random nucleotides, each cDNA molecule received a tag. TCRdb fed the 5' RACE reads into MiXCR, producing one record per CDR3 protein. The sample yields about 670,000 distinct CDR3 sequences, 40% to 45% seen once. Every participating donor contributed around 9.5 milliliters of peripheral blood through a draw. With respect to this clonotype: The antigen is not known.

V was cut by 5 bases and J by 1 base, with 20 bases left in between. The CDR3 extends over 17 amino acids. In germline, CDR1 is SGHAT, CDR2 FQNNGV. The clonotype originates from an elderly man in good health. Material for sequencing was blood. The chain recombines TRBV11-2 with TRBJ1-1, with D possibly matching TRBD1 (6 bases). CDR3 protein: CASSQSGGHRTNTEAFF. CDR3 DNA sequence: TGTGCCAGCAGCCAGAGTGGGGGACATAGGACGAACACTGAAGCTTTCTTT.